This T cell receptor (beta chain) was sequenced during a study of regulatory T cells in long-lasting Graves disease. The time point was: newly diagnosed GD, antithyroid drugs for less than 3 months. From PBMCs, RNA was extracted and then used to make the TCR library. Germline-derived CDR1 and CDR2 are MGHRA and YSYEKL. The CDR3 is made up of 16 amino acids. The V end was cut by 3 bases, the J end by 2 bases, with 17 bases between. The TCR beta library used iRepertoire HTBI primers with Arm-PCR amplification of CDR3. TCRdb processed the multiplex PCR reads anew with MiXCR; each CDR3 protein has one entry. This sample has some 350,000 distinct CDR3 sequences, with 15% to 20% found just once. This clonotype was detected many times. In addition, the sample was reused for a study of T cells in Graves' hyperthyroidism and ophthalmopathy.

The V gene is TRBV4-1, the J gene TRBJ2-7; no clear D. The sample consisted of peripheral blood mononuclear cells (PBMCs), taken at new diagnosis, from a patient treated with antithyroid drugs. The source is a woman aged 18-30 years with Graves disease. The DNA of the CDR3 is TGCGCCAGCAGCCAGGGTATAACCCAACCGCCCTACGAGCAGTACTTC. Translating gives CASSQGITQPPYEQYF.